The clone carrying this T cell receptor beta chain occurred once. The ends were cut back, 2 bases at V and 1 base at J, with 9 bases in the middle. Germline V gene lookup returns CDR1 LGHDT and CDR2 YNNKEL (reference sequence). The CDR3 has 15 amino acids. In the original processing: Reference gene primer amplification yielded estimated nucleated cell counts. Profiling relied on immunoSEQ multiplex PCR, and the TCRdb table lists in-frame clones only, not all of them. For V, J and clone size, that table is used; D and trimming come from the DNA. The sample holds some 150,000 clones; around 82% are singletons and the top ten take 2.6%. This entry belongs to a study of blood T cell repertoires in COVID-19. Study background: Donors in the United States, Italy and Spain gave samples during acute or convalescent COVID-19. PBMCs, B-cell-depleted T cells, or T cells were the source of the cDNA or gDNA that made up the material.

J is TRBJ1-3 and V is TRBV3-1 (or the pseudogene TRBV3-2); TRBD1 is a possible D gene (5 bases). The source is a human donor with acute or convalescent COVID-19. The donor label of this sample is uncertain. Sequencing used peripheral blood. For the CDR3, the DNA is TGTGCCAGCAGCCAAATGCAGGGATCTGGAAACACCATATATTTT. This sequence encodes CASSQMQGSGNTIYF.